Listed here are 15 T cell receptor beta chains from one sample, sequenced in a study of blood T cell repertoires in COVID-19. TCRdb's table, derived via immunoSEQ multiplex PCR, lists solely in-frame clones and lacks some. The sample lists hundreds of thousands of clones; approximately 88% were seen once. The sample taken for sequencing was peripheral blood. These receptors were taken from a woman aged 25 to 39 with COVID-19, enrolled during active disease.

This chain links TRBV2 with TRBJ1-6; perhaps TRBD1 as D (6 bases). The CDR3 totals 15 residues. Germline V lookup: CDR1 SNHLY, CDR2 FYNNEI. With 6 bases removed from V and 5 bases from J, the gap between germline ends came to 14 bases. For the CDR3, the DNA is TGTGCCAGCAGCCCTCAGGGGCGGGATAATTCACCCCTCCACTTT. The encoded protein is CASSPQGRDNSPLHF.

The CDR3 DNA reads as TGTGCCAGTAGGGTGACAGGGGAGGGCGGCGGCTACACCTTC. It codes for CASRVTGEGGGYTF. The chain is built from TRBV19 and TRBJ1-2; 8 bases are shared with TRBD1. The CDR3 is 14 amino acids. Germline CDR1 LNHDA, CDR2 SQIVND (reference sequence). Germline trimming cut 6 bases from V and 8 bases from J; bases unmatched to any gene: 11. The whole variable domain, filled in from reference TRBV19 and TRBJ1-2, reads DGGITQSPKYLFRKEGQNVTLSCEQNLNHDAMYWYRQDPGQGLRLIYYSQIVNDFQKGDIAEGYSVSREKKESFPLTVTSAQKNPTAFYLCASRVTGEGGGYTFGSGTRLTVV.

The CDR3 DNA is TGTGCCAGCAGTACCGGGACAGGGGACCACGAGCAGTACTTC. Its translation: CASSTGTGDHEQYF. The chain recombines TRBV2 with TRBJ2-7; TRBD1 agrees at 10 bases. The CDR3 runs to 14 residues. The germline CDR1 and CDR2 sequences are SNHLY and FYNNEI. V lost 5 bases, J lost 5 bases, and 6 bases stayed unmatched.

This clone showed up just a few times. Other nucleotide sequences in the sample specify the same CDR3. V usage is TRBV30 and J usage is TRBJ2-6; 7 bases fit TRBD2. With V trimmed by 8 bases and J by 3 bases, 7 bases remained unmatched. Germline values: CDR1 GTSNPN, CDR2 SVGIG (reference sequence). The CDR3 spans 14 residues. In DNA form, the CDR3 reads TGTGCCGGGGTTGGGGGGGGTGGGGCCAACGTCCTGACTTTC. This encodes CAGVGGGGANVLTF.

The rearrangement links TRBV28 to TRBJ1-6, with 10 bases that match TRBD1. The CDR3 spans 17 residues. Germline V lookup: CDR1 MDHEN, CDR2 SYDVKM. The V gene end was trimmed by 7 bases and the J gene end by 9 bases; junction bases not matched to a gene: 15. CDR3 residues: CASNPPVGGTGVSPLHF. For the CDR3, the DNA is TGTGCCAGCAATCCTCCGGTCGGGGGGACAGGGGTTTCACCCCTCCACTTT.

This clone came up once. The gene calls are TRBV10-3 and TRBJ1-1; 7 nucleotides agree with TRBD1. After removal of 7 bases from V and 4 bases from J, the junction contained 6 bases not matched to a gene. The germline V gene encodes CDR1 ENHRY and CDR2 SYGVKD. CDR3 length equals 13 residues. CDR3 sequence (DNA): TGTGCCATCATAGCCCAGGGGGGCACTGAAGCTTTCTTT. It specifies CAIIAQGGTEAFF.

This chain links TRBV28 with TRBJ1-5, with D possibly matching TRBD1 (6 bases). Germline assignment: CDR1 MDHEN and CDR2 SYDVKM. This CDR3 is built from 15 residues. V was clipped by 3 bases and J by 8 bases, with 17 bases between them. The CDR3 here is CASSFEWQQGKPQHF. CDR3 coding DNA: TGTGCCAGCAGTTTCGAGTGGCAACAGGGTAAGCCCCAGCATTTT.

CDR3 in amino acids: CASTQRGNNEQFF. The CDR3 region has the DNA TGTGCCAGCACCCAGCGGGGGAACAATGAGCAGTTCTTC. This chain joins TRBV3-1 (or the pseudogene TRBV3-2) and TRBJ2-1; the match to TRBD2 covers 8 bases. J gave up 5 bases and V 7 bases, and 4 bases lay outside the gene matches. The CDR3 sequence is 13 residues long. CDR1 is LGHDT and CDR2 is YNNKEL in the germline V gene (reference sequence).

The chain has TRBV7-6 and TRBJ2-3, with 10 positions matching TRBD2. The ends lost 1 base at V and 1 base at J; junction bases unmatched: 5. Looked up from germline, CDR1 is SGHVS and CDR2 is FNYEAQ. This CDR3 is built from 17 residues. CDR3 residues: CASSLDILAGGTDTQYF. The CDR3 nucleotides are TGTGCCAGCAGCTTAGATATCCTAGCGGGGGGCACAGATACGCAGTATTTT.

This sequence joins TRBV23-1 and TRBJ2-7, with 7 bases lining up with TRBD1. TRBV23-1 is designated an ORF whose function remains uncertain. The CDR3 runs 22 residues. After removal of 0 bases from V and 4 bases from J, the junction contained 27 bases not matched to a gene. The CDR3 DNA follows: TGCGCCAGCAGTCAATCACCCCTAGTCCGGACAGGCCAAAAGGCCCACCTGTACGAGCAGTACTTC. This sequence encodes CASSQSPLVRTGQKAHLYEQYF.

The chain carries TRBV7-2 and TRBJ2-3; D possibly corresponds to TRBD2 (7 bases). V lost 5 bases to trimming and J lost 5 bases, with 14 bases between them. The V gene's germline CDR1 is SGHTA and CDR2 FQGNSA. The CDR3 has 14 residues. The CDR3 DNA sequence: TGTGCCAGCAGCCAGTCGGGGGGCCGAGATACGCAGTATTTT. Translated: CASSQSGGRDTQYF.

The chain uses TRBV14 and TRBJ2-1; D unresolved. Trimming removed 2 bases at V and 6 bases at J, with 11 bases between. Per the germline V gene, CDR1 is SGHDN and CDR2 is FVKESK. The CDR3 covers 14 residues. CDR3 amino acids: CASSQYYSGNEQFF. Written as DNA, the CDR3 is TGTGCCAGCAGCCAATACTATAGTGGCAATGAGCAGTTCTTC.

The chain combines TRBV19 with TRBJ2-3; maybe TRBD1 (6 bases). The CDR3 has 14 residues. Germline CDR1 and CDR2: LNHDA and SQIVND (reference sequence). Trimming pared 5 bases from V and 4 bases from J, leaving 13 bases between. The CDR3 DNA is TGTGCCAGTAGTGCTATAACAGGGCCAGATACGCAGTATTTT. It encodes CASSAITGPDTQYF. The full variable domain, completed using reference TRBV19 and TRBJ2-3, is DGGITQSPKYLFRKEGQNVTLSCEQNLNHDAMYWYRQDPGQGLRLIYYSQIVNDFQKGDIAEGYSVSREKKESFPLTVTSAQKNPTAFYLCASSAITGPDTQYFGPGTRLTVL.

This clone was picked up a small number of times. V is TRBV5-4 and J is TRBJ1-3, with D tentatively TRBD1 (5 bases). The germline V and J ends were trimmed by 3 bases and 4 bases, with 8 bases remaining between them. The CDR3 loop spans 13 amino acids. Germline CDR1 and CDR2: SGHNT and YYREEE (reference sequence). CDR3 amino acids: CASSSNRGNTIYF. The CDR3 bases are TGTGCCAGCAGCTCGAACAGGGGAAACACCATATATTTT.

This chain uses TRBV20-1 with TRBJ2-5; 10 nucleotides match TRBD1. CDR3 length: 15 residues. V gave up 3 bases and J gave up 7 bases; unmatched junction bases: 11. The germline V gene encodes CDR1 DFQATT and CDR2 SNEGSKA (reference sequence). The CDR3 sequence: CSASTGQGNSGTQYF. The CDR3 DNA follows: TGCAGTGCTAGTACGGGACAGGGGAATTCCGGGACCCAGTACTTC.